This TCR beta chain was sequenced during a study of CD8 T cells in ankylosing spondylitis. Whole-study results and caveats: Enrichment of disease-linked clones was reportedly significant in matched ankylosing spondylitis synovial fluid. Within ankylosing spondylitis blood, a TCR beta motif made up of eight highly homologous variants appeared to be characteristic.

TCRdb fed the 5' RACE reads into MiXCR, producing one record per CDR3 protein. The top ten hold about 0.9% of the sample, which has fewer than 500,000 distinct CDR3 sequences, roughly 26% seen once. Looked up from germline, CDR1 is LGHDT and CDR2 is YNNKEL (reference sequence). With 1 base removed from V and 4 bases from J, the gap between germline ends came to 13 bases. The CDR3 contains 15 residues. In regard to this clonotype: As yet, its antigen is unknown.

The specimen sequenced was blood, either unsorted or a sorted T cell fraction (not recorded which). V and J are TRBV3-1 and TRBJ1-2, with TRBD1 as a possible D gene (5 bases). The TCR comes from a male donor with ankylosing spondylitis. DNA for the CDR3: TGTGCCAGCAGCCAAGCCTCGGGGGACGGCTATGGCTACACCTTC. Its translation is CASSQASGDGYGYTF.